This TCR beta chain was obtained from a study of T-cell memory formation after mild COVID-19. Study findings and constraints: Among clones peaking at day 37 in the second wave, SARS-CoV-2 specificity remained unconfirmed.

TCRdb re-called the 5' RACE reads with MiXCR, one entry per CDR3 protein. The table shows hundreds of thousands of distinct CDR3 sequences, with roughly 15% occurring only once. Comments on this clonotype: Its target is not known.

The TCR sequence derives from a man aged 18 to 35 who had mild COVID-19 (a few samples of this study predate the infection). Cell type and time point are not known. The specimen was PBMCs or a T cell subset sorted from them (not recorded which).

CDR3: CATSAWSSGGYTQYF. CDR3 sequence (DNA): TGTGCCACCAGTGCCTGGTCTAGCGGGGGGTATACCCAGTACTTC. The gene calls are TRBV24-1 and TRBJ2-5, with TRBD2 matching 11 bases. CDR1 is KGHDR and CDR2 is SFDVKD in the germline V gene. The CDR3 is 15 amino acids. Trimming took 5 bases from V and 8 from J; bases not matched to a gene: 9.